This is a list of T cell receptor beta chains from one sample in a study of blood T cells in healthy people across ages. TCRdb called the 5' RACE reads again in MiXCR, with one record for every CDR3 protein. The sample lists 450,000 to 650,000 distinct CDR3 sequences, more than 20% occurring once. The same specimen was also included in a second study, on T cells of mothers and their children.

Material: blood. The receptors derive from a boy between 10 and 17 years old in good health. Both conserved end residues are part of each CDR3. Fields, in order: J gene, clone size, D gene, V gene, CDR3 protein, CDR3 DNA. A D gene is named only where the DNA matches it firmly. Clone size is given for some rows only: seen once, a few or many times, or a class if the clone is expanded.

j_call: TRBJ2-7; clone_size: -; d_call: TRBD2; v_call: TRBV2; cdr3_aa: CASTQEGLEDEQYF; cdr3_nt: TGTGCCAGCACCCAAGAGGGACTAGAGGACGAGCAGTACTTC
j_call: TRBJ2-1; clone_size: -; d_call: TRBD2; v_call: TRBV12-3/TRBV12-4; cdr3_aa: CASSSTAGGARSYNEQFF; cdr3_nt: TGTGCCAGCAGTTCCACAGCGGGGGGGGCCCGCTCCTACAATGAGCAGTTCTTC
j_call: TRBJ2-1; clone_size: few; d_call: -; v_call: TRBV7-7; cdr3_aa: CASSPERISDEQFF; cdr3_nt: TGTGCTAGCAGCCCTGAAAGGATTTCGGATGAGCAGTTCTTC
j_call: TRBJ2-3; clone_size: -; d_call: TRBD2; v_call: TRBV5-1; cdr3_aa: CASSWSSGGGSTDTQYF; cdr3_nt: TGCGCCAGCAGCTGGTCTAGTGGCGGGGGGAGCACAGATACGCAGTATTTT
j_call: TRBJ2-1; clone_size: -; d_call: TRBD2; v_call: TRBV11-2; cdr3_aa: CASSLTGAGGSGEQFF; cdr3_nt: TGTGCCAGCAGCCTTACAGGAGCGGGGGGGTCGGGTGAGCAGTTCTTC
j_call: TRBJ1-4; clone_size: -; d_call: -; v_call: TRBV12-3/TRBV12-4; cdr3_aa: CASTLGWAANEKLFF; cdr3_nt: TGTGCCAGCACATTGGGCTGGGCGGCAAATGAAAAACTGTTTTTT
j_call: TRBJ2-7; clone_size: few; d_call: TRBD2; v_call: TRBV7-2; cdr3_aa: CASSFFSTSGRSPEQYF; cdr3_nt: TGTGCCAGCAGCTTCTTCTCGACTAGCGGGAGGAGCCCCGAGCAGTACTTC
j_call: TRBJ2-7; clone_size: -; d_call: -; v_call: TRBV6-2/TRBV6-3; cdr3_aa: CASTITAGYEQYF; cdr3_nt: TGTGCCAGCACCATTACGGCGGGCTACGAGCAGTACTTC
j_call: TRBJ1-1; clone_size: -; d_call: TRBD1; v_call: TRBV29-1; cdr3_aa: CSVTGGPNTEAFF; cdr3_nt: TGCAGCGTCACAGGGGGTCCGAACACTGAAGCTTTCTTT
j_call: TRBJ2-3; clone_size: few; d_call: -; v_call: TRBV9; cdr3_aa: CASSTGVSADTQYF; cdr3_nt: TGTGCCAGCAGCACGGGTGTATCGGCAGATACGCAGTATTTT
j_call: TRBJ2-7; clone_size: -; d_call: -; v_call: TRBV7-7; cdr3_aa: CACGNSEQYF; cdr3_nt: TGTGCGTGCGGGAACTCCGAGCAGTACTTC
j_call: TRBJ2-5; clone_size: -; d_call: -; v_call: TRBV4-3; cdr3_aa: CASSHHPGIPETQYF; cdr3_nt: TGCGCCAGCAGCCATCACCCAGGGATCCCAGAGACCCAGTACTTC
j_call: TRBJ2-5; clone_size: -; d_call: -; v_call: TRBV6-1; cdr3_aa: CASSPFTGLQETQYF; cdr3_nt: TGTGCCAGCAGCCCCTTCACAGGGTTACAAGAGACCCAGTACTTC
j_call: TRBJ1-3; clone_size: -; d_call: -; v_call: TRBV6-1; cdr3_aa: CASRTRQTSGNTIYF; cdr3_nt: TGTGCCAGCAGAACAAGACAGACCTCTGGAAACACCATATATTTT
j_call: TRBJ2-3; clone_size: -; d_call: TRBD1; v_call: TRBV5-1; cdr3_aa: CASVKNTGDEADTQYF; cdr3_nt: TGCGCCAGCGTAAAAAACACAGGGGACGAGGCAGATACGCAGTATTTT
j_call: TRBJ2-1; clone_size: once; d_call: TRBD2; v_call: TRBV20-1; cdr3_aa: CSASETSGRNEQFF; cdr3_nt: TGCAGTGCTAGCGAGACTAGCGGGAGAAATGAGCAGTTCTTC
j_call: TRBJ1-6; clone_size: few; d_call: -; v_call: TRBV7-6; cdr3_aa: CASSLASGSYNSPLHF; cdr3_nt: TGTGCCAGCAGCTTAGCGTCGGGCTCCTATAATTCACCCCTCCACTTT
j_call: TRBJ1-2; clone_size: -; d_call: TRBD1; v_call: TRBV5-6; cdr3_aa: CASRNTDRGLSYGYTF; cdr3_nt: TGTGCCAGCAGGAACACCGACAGGGGGCTATCCTATGGCTACACCTTC
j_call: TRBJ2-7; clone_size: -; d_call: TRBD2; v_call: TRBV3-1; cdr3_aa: CASSQDSGAGSHEQYF; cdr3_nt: TGTGCCAGCAGCCAAGATTCGGGAGCGGGAAGCCACGAGCAGTACTTC
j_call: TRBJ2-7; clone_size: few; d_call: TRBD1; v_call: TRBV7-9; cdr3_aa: CASSVSGTGFHEQYF; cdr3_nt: TGTGCCAGCAGCGTCTCCGGGACAGGGTTCCACGAGCAGTACTTC
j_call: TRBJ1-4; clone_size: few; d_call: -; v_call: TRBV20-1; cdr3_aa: CSAIPGGPNEKLFF; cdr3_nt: TGCAGTGCTATTCCCGGGGGGCCTAATGAAAAACTGTTTTTT
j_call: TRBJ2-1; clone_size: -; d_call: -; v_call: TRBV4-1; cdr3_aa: CASSPKGEGSYNEQFF; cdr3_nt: TGCGCCAGCAGCCCGAAGGGGGAGGGTTCCTACAATGAGCAGTTCTTC
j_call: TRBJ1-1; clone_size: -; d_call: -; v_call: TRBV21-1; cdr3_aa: CASTDRGRSDTEAFF; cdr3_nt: TGTGCCAGCACGGACAGGGGGCGGAGTGACACTGAAGCTTTCTTT
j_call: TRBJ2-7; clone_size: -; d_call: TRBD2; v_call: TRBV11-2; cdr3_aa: CASSYRGERDIWEQYF; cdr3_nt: TGTGCCAGCAGCTACCGGGGGGAGCGGGATATTTGGGAGCAGTACTTC
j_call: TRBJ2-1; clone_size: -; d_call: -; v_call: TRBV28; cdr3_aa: CASTLAGDREQFF; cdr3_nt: TGTGCCAGCACGTTAGCGGGGGACAGGGAGCAGTTCTTC
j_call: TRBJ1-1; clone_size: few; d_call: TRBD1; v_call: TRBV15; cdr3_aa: CATSRVPDRGHTEAFF; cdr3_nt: TGTGCCACCAGCAGAGTTCCGGACAGGGGACACACTGAAGCTTTCTTT